Each of the 17 T cell receptor beta chains below was sequenced from the same sample in a study of blood T cell repertoires in COVID-19. The repertoire was sequenced with immunoSEQ multiplex PCR; TCRdb's copy has only in-frame clones and lacks some. The repertoire includes fewer than 200,000 clones, 82% of them detected once, and 6.5% to 8.5% sits in the top ten. Material for sequencing was peripheral blood. The receptor source for this set is a woman between 35 and 50 years old with COVID-19, enrolled during active disease.

Worth noting for this clone: The junction departs from the called germline gene at one end, perhaps through a read error. Other DNA sequences in this sample translate to the same CDR3. The chain combines TRBV11-2 with TRBJ1-2; maybe TRBD1 (6 bases). The germline V gene encodes CDR1 SGHAT and CDR2 FQNNGV. The CDR3 runs to 17 residues. The CDR3 coding sequence is TGTGCCAGCAGCTTAGATGGGGGGGCTAACCCTTCTTATGGCTACACCTTT. As protein: CASSLDGGANPSYGYTF.

The rearrangement joins TRBV19 to TRBJ2-7; possible D gene TRBD1, 5 bases. Germline loops: CDR1 LNHDA, CDR2 SQIVND (reference sequence). Between the trimmed V and J ends, which lost 2 bases and 8 bases, there was a span of 13 bases. The CDR3 sequence is 13 residues long. The CDR3 sequence: CASSITGREKQYF. The CDR3, as DNA: TGTGCCAGTAGTATAACGGGCAGGGAAAAGCAGTACTTC. Filled out from reference TRBV19 and TRBJ2-7, the complete variable domain reads DGGITQSPKYLFRKEGQNVTLSCEQNLNHDAMYWYRQDPGQGLRLIYYSQIVNDFQKGDIAEGYSVSREKKESFPLTVTSAQKNPTAFYLCASSITGREKQYFGPGTRLTVT.

This clone was picked up a small number of times. CDR3 amino acids: CASSLQAWQVHSNQPQHF. Here the CDR3 DNA reads TGTGCCAGCAGTTTACAAGCGTGGCAAGTCCATAGCAATCAGCCCCAGCATTTT. This chain links TRBV28 with TRBJ1-5, with D unclear. Trimming left V 2 bases short and J 0 bases short, with 17 bases between. Germline loops: CDR1 MDHEN, CDR2 SYDVKM. The CDR3 extends over 18 amino acids. The full variable domain, with the rest looked up from reference TRBV28 and TRBJ1-5, is DVKVTQSSRYLVKRTGEKVFLECVQDMDHENMFWYRQDPGLGLRLIYFSYDVKMKEKGDIPEGYSVSREKKERFSLILESASTNQTSMYLCASSLQAWQVHSNQPQHFGDGTRLSIL.

This clone occurred once. The genes are TRBV6-5 and TRBJ2-3, with 8 bases fitting TRBD2. CDR1 is MNHEY and CDR2 is SVGAGI in the germline V gene. V lost 6 bases to trimming and J lost 4 bases; unmatched junction nucleotides: 6. The CDR3 covers 14 residues. In nucleotides, the CDR3 is TGTGCCAGCAGCCCGGGACTAGAGGCAGATACGCAGTATTTT. It specifies CASSPGLEADTQYF.

This clone was seen a few times. V is TRBV9 and J is TRBJ2-1; 7 bases are a match to TRBD2. J was trimmed by 7 bases and V by 0 bases; bases with no gene match: 4. From germline, CDR1 is SGDLS and CDR2 YYNGEE. The CDR3 is 14 amino acids. The CDR3 DNA reads TGTGCCAGCAGCGTAGAAGCTAGCGGTAATGAGCAGTTCTTC. Translation: CASSVEASGNEQFF.

This clone was seen only once. The chain combines TRBV9 with TRBJ1-5; 9 bases are a match to TRBD1. CDR3 length equals 16 residues. Germline lookup yields CDR1 SGDLS and CDR2 YYNGEE. V lost 9 bases and J lost 0; bases outside the gene matches: 10. The CDR3 DNA follows: TGTGCCACACGGGACAGGGAAATTTATAGCAATCAGCCCCAGCATTTT. Translation gives CATRDREIYSNQPQHF. Using reference TRBV9 and TRBJ1-5 for the parts outside the CDR3, the full variable domain is DSGVTQTPKHLITATGQRVTLRCSPRSGDLSVYWYQQSLDQGLQFLIQYYNGEERAKGNILERFSAQQFPDLHSELNLSSLELGDSALYFCATRDREIYSNQPQHFGDGTRLSIL.

The chain couples TRBV7-6 to TRBJ2-6, with D uncertain. This CDR3 has 16 amino acids. Trimming cost V 0 bases and J 1 base, with 7 bases left between them. Germline V gene lookup returns CDR1 SGHVS and CDR2 FNYEAQ. CDR3 coding DNA: TGTGCCAGCAGCTTAGCCAGGCAATCTGGGGCCAACGTCCTGACTTTC. Residues: CASSLARQSGANVLTF.

J is TRBJ2-3 and V is TRBV29-1, with TRBD1 matching over 9 bases. V gave up 7 bases and J gave up 0 bases; unmatched junction bases: 14. Germline V gene sequence: CDR1 SQVTM, CDR2 ANQGSEA. CDR3 size: 17 residues. The CDR3 DNA reads TGCAGCGCCCCTGGACAGGGGAGGGGCTCTAGCACAGATACGCAGTATTTT. Protein sequence: CSAPGQGRGSSTDTQYF.

The chain links TRBV25-1 to TRBJ1-1; perhaps TRBD1 as D (5 bases). CDR1 is MGHDK and CDR2 is SYGVNS in the germline V gene. The CDR3 loop spans 13 amino acids. The V end was cut by 8 bases, the J end by 2 bases, with 12 bases between. The CDR3 is CASVGAANTEAFF. For the CDR3, the DNA is TGTGCCAGCGTTGGGGCAGCTAACACTGAAGCTTTCTTT.

A few counts support this clone. V usage is TRBV7-9 and J usage is TRBJ1-4, with 9 bases fitting TRBD1. Germline V CDR1 and CDR2: SEHNR, FQNEAQ (reference sequence). The CDR3 length is 15 residues. The junction had 3 bases not matched to a gene; V was cut back by 4 bases and J by 3 bases. The CDR3 region has the DNA TGTGCCAGCAGCTCGGGACAGGGCCCTAATGAAAAACTGTTTTTT. This encodes CASSSGQGPNEKLFF.

V and J are TRBV9 and TRBJ2-5, with D tentatively TRBD1 (6 bases). CDR1 and CDR2 (germline): SGDLS, YYNGEE. With 2 bases removed from V and 1 base from J, the gap between germline ends came to 12 bases. CDR3 size: 15 residues. The CDR3 DNA sequence: TGTGCCAGCAGCGTGAGAACAGGGTCCCAAGAGACCCAGTACTTC. This translates into CASSVRTGSQETQYF.

V and J are TRBV6-1 and TRBJ1-6; D gene ambiguous. The V end was cut by 0 bases, the J end by 7 bases, with 13 bases between. Germline-derived CDR1 and CDR2 are MNHNS and SASEGT. This CDR3 has 16 amino acids. CDR3: CASSEAKIRVNSPLHF. The CDR3 DNA reads as TGTGCCAGCAGTGAAGCGAAGATTCGGGTGAATTCACCCCTCCACTTT.

V gene TRBV7-2 combines with J gene TRBJ2-5; a possible D gene is TRBD2 (7 bases). CDR1 and CDR2 (germline): SGHTA, FQGNSA. With 1 base removed from V and 0 bases from J, the gap between germline ends came to 18 bases. The CDR3 extends over 18 amino acids. CDR3 DNA sequence: TGTGCCAGCAGCTTAGGCGTCGGCGGGGGCGGGTACCAAGAGACCCAGTACTTC. Protein sequence: CASSLGVGGGGYQETQYF.

This sequence joins TRBV30 and TRBJ1-2; D unclear. The germline V gene encodes CDR1 GTSNPN and CDR2 SVGIG (reference sequence). Trimming took off 2 bases at V and 8 bases at J, with 15 bases between the two ends. The CDR3 loop spans 13 amino acids. CDR3 nucleotides: TGTGCCTGGAGTCCCCCCTACAGTTCCGGCTACACCTTC. Translation: CAWSPPYSSGYTF.

This chain joins TRBV5-1 and TRBJ1-6, with 8 bases aligning to TRBD1. This CDR3 spans 16 amino acids. V was pared by 0 bases and J by 6 bases, with 5 bases of the junction left unmatched. Germline V gene lookup returns CDR1 SGHRS and CDR2 YFSETQ. The CDR3 spells CASSLGGQALNSPLHF. The CDR3 nucleotides are TGCGCCAGCAGCTTGGGGGGACAGGCCCTTAATTCACCCCTCCACTTT. The whole variable domain, filled in from reference TRBV5-1 and TRBJ1-6, reads KAGVTQTPRYLIKTRGQQVTLSCSPISGHRSVSWYQQTPGQGLQFLFEYFSETQRNKGNFPGRFSGRQFSNSRSEMNVSTLELGDSALYLCASSLGGQALNSPLHFGNGTRLTVT.

The rearrangement joins TRBV5-4 to TRBJ2-3, with D possibly matching TRBD1 (5 bases). V was trimmed by 4 bases and J by 2 bases, leaving 14 bases between them. Germline V gene sequence: CDR1 SGHNT, CDR2 YYREEE (reference sequence). The CDR3 is made up of 15 amino acids. The CDR3 region has the DNA TGTGCCAGCAGCGGCGCGCAGGGAACCACAGATACGCAGTATTTT. Its translation: CASSGAQGTTDTQYF. The whole variable domain, remainder taken from reference TRBV5-4 and TRBJ2-3, is ETGVTQSPTHLIKTRGQQVTLRCSSQSGHNTVSWYQQALGQGPQFIFQYYREEENGRGNFPPRFSGLQFPNYSSELNVNALELDDSALYLCASSGAQGTTDTQYFGPGTRLTVL.

The chain couples TRBV11-2 to TRBJ2-4; no firm D call. The V gene lost 0 bases and the J gene lost 6 bases, with 6 bases spanning the gap. The CDR3 runs 13 residues. The germline gives CDR1 SGHAT, CDR2 FQNNGV. The CDR3 loop is CASSLDSVNIQYF. DNA for the CDR3: TGTGCCAGCAGCTTAGACTCGGTAAACATTCAGTACTTC.